A selection of T cell receptor beta chains follows, all from one sample in a study of T cell responses to AZD1222 COVID-19 vaccine. The assay was immunoSEQ multiplex PCR, and TCRdb's table has in-frame clones only and misses some. The sample lists about 150,000 clones; 91% were seen once. Here the sequenced sample was peripheral blood, taken on day 0 of AZD1222 vaccination. These receptor sequences come from an adult in good health. Both conserved end residues are part of each CDR3. The order of the fields is clone size, D gene, J gene, V gene, CDR3 DNA, CDR3 protein. D genes are given only for firm matches. Expanded clones get a size class; other rows say once, few or many, or leave the size out.

NA NA TRBJ2-1 TRBV7-6 TGTGCCAGCAGCTTAGCGGGGGCTGAGCAGTTCTTC CASSLAGAEQFF
NA NA TRBJ1-1 TRBV2 TGTGCCAGCAGTAGAGAACTTGGCACTGAAGCTTTCTTT CASSRELGTEAFF
NA NA TRBJ2-3 TRBV2 TGTGCCAGCAGTAGATTGTCGGGAGCTGGAGATACGCAGTATTTT CASSRLSGAGDTQYF
NA NA TRBJ2-7 TRBV6-5 TGTGCCAGCAGGATTTCAGGGGCTGAATACGAGCAGTACTTC CASRISGAEYEQYF
NA NA TRBJ2-2 TRBV4-3 TGCGCCAGCAGCCCAGAGATAGGGGGGAGCACCGGGGAGCTGTTTTTT CASSPEIGGSTGELFF
NA TRBD2 TRBJ2-5 TRBV11-2 TGTGCCAGCAGTTCCGGGACTAGCGGGGGGGAGACCCAGTACTTC CASSSGTSGGETQYF
NA TRBD1 TRBJ1-1 TRBV5-1 TGCGCCAGCAGCATCCGACAGGGGGCTACCGAAGCTTTCTTT CASSIRQGATEAFF
few NA TRBJ2-7 TRBV11-1 TGTGCCAGCAGTCCCCTCACGGGAGAGGAATCCTACGAGCAGTACTTC CASSPLTGEESYEQYF
NA TRBD1 TRBJ2-7 TRBV28 TGTGCCAGCAGTTCCTCGACAGGGTTGTACTACGAGCAGTACTTC CASSSSTGLYYEQYF
NA NA TRBJ1-2 TRBV30 TGTGCCTGGAGCACTCTGAGGACTTTAATGAGTGGCTACACCTTC CAWSTLRTLMSGYTF
NA NA TRBJ1-2 TRBV30 TGTGCCTCGAACAGGTACCCTAACTATGGCTACACCTTC CASNRYPNYGYTF
NA TRBD1 TRBJ2-7 TRBV7-2 TGTGCCAGCAGCCCACCCTCAGGGGGCACGAACGAGCAGTACTTC CASSPPSGGTNEQYF
NA NA TRBJ2-5 TRBV19 TGTGCCAGTAGTCGCTCACGGGACCAAGAGACCCAGTACTTC CASSRSRDQETQYF
NA TRBD1 TRBJ1-5 TRBV19 TGTGCCAGTAGTAGACGGACAGGGAATCAGCCCCAGCATTTT CASSRRTGNQPQHF
NA TRBD2 TRBJ2-7 TRBV28 TGTGCCAGCAGGGTGCGGAGTAGCGGGACCCTACGAGGGCAGTACTTC CASRVRSSGTLRGQYF
NA TRBD2 TRBJ2-1 TRBV5-4 TGTGCCAGCAGCTTGGGCAGCGGGAGCTCCTACAATGAGCAGTTCTTC CASSLGSGSSYNEQFF
NA NA TRBJ2-4 TRBV27 TGTGCCAGCAGCCCAGGGTCCTTAGCCAAAAACATTCAGTACTTC CASSPGSLAKNIQYF